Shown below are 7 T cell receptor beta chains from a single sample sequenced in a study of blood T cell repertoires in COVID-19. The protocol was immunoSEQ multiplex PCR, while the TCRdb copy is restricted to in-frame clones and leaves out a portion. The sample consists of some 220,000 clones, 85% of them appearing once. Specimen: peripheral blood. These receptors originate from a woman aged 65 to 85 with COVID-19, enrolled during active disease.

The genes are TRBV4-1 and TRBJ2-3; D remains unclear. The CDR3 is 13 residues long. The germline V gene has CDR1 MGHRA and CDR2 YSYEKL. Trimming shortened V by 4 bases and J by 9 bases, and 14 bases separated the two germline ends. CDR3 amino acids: CASSLHSLRTQYF. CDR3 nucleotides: TGCGCCAGCAGCCTTCACTCCCTTCGAACGCAGTATTTT.

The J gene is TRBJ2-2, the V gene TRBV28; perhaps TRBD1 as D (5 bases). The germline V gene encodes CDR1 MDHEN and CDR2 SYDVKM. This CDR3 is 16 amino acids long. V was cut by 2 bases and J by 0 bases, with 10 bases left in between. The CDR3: CASSLVKGSNTGELFF. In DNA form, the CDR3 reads TGTGCCAGCAGTTTAGTTAAGGGGTCGAACACCGGGGAGCTGTTTTTT.

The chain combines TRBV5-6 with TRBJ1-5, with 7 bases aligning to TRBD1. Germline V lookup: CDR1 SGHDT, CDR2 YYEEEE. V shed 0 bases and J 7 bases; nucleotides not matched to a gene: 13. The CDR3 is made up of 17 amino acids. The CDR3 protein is CASSLGGDRATRQPQHF. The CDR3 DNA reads TGTGCCAGCAGCTTGGGGGGAGACAGGGCTACAAGACAGCCCCAGCATTTT.

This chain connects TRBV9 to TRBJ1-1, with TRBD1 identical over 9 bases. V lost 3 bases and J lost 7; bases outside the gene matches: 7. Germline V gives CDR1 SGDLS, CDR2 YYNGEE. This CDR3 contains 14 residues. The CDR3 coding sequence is TGTGCCAGCAGCGGGGACAGGGTAGGTGGTGAAGCTTTCTTT. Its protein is CASSGDRVGGEAFF.

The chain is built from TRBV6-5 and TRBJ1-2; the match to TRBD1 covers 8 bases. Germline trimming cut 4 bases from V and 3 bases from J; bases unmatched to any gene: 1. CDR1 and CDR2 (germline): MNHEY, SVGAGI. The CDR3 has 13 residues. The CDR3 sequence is CASSSTGDYGYTF. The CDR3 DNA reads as TGTGCCAGCAGTTCGACAGGGGACTATGGCTACACCTTC.

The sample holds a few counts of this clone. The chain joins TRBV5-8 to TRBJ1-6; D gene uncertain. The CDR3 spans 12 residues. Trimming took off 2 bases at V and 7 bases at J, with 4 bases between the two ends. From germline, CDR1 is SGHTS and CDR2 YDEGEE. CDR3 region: CASSFLNSPLHF. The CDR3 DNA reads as TGTGCCAGCAGCTTTCTGAATTCACCCCTCCACTTT.

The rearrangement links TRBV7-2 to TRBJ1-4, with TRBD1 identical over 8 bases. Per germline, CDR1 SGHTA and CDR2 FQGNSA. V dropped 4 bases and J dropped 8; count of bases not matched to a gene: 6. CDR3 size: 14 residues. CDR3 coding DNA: TGTGCCAGCAGCTCCGACAGGGGAAACGAAAAACTGTTTTTT. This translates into CASSSDRGNEKLFF.